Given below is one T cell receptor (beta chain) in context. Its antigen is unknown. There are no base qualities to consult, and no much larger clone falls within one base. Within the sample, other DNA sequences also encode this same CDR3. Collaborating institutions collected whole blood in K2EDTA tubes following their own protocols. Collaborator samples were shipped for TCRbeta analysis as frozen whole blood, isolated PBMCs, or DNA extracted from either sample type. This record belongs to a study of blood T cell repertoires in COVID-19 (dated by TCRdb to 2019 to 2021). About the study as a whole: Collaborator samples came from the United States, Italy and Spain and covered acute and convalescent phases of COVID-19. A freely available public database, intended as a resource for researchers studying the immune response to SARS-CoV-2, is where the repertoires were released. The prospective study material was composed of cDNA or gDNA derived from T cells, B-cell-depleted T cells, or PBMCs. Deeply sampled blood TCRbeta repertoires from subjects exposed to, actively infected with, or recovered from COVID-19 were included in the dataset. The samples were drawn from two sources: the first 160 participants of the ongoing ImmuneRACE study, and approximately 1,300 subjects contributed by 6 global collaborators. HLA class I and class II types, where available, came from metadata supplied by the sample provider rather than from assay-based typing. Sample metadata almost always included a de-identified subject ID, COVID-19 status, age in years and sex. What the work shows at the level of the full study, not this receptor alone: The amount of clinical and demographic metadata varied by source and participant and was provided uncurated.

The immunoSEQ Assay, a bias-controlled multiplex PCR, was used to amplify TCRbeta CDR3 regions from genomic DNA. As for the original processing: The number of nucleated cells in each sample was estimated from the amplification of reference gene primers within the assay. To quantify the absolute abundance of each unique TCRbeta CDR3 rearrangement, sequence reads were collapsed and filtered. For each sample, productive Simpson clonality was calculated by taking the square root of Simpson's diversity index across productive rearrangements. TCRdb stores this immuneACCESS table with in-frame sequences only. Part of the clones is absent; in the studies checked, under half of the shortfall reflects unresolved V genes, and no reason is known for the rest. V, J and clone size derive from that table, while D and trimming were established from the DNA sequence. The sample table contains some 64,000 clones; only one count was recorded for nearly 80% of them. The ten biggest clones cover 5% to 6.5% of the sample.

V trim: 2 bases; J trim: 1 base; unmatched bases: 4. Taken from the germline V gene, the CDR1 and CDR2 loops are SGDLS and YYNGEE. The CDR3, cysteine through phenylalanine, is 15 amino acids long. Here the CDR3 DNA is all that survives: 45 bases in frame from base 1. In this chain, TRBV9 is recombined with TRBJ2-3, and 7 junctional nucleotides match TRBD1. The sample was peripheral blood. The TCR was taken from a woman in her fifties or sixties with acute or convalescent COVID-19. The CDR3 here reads CASSVTGDGTDTQYF. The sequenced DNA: TGTGCCAGCAGCGTCACAGGGGACGGCACAGATACGCAGTATTTT.